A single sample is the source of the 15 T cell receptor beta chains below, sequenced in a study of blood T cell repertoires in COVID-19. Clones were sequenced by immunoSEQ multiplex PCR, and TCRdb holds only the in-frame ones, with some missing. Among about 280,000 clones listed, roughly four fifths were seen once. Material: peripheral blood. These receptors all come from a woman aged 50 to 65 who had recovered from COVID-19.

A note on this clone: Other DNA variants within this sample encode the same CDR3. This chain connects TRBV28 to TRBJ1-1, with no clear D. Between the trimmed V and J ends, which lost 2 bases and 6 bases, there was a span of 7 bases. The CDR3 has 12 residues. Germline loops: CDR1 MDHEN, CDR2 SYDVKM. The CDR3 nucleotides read TGTGCCAGCAGTTTACGGGTCGCTGAAGCTTTCTTT. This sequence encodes CASSLRVAEAFF.

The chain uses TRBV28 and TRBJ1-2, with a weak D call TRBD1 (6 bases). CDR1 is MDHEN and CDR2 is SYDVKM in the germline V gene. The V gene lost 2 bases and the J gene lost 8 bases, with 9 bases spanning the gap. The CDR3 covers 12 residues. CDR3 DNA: TGTGCCAGCAGTTTACGGCAGGGGGGCTACACCTTC. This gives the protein CASSLRQGGYTF.

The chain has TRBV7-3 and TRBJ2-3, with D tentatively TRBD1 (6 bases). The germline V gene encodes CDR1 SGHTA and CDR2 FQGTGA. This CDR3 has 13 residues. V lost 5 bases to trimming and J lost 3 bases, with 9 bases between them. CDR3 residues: CASSLTGTDTQYF. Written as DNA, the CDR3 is TGTGCCAGCAGCCTCACAGGGACAGATACGCAGTATTTT.

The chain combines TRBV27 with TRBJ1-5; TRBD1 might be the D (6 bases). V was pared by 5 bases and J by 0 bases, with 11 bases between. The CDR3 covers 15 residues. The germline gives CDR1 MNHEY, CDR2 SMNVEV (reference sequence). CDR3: CASSPTGYSNQPQHF. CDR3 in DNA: TGTGCCAGCAGTCCCACAGGGTATAGCAATCAGCCCCAGCATTTT.

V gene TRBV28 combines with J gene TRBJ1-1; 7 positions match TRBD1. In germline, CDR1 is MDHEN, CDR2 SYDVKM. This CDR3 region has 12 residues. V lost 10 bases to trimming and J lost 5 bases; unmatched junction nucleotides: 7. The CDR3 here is CATEGGWTEAFF. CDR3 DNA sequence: TGTGCCACCGAAGGGGGCTGGACTGAAGCTTTCTTT. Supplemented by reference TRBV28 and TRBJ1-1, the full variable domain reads DVKVTQSSRYLVKRTGEKVFLECVQDMDHENMFWYRQDPGLGLRLIYFSYDVKMKEKGDIPEGYSVSREKKERFSLILESASTNQTSMYLCATEGGWTEAFFGQGTRLTVV.

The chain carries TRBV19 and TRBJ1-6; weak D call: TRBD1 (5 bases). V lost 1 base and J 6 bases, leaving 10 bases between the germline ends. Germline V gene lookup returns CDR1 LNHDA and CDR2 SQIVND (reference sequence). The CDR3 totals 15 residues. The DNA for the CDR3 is TGTGCCAGTAGTATAGGACAGAACCGTAATTCACCCCTCCACTTT. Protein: CASSIGQNRNSPLHF. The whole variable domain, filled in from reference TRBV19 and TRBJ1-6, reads DGGITQSPKYLFRKEGQNVTLSCEQNLNHDAMYWYRQDPGQGLRLIYYSQIVNDFQKGDIAEGYSVSREKKESFPLTVTSAQKNPTAFYLCASSIGQNRNSPLHFGNGTRLTVT.

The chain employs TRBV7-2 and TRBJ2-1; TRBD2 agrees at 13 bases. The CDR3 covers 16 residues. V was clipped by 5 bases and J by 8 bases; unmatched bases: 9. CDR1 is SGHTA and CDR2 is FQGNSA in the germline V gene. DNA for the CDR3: TGTGCCAGCAGCCGGCGGACTAGCGGGAGTTATGATGAGCAGTTCTTC. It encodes CASSRRTSGSYDEQFF.

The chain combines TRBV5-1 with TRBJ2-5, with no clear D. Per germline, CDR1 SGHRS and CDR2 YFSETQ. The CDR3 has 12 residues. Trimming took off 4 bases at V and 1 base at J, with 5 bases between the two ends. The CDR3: CASSTGQETQYF. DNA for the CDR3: TGCGCCAGCAGCACGGGCCAAGAGACCCAGTACTTC.

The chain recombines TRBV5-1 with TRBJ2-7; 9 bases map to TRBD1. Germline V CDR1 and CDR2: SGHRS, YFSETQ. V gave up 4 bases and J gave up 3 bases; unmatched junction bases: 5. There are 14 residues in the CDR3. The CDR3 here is CASSPQTGGYEQYF. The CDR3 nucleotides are TGCGCCAGCAGCCCCCAGACAGGGGGCTACGAGCAGTACTTC.

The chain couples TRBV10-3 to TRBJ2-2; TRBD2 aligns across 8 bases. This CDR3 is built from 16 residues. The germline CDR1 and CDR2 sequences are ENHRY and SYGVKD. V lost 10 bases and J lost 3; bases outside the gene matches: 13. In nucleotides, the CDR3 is TGTGCCACTTACCTCGGGGGGGCTGATGACACCGGGGAGCTGTTTTTT. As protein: CATYLGGADDTGELFF.

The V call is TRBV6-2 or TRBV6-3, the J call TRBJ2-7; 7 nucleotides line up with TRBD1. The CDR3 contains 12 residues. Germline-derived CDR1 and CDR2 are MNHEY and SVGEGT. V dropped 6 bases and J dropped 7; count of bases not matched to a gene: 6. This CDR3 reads CASSAGGPEQYF. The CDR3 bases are TGTGCCAGCAGCGCAGGGGGTCCAGAGCAGTACTTC.

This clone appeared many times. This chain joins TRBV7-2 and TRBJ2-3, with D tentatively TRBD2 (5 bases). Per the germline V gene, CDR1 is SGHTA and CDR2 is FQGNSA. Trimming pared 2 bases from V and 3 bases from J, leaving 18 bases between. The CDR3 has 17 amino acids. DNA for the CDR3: TGTGCCAGCAGCTTAAGGACTTATCCTACACCAACAGATACGCAGTATTTT. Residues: CASSLRTYPTPTDTQYF.

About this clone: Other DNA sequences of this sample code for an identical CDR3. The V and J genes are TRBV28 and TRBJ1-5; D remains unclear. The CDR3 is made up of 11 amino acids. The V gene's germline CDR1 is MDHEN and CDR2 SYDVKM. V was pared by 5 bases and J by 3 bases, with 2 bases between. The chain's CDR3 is CASSHNQPQHF. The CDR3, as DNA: TGTGCCAGCAGTCACAATCAGCCCCAGCATTTT.

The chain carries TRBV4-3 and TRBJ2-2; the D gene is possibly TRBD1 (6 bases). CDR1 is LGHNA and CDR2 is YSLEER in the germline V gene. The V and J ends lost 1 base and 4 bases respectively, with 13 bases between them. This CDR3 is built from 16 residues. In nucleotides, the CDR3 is TGCGCCAGCAGCCAAGGACTGACCAGGGGCACCGGGGAGCTGTTTTTT. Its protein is CASSQGLTRGTGELFF.

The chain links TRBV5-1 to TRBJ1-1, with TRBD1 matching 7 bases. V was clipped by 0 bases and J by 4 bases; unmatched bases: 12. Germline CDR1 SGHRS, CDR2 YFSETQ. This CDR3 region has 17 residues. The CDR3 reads CASSLARDSRHGTEAFF. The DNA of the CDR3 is TGCGCCAGCAGCTTGGCCCGGGACAGCCGACACGGCACTGAAGCTTTCTTT.